This TCR beta chain was recovered during a study of blood T cell repertoires in COVID-19 (dated by TCRdb to 2020 to 2022). Background for the entire study: Samples covering the acute and convalescent phases of COVID-19 were provided by collaborators in the United States, Italy and Spain. Where HLA class I and class II types were available, the types were taken from metadata supplied by the sample provider, not from assay-based typing. The prospective study material was composed of cDNA or gDNA derived from T cells, B-cell-depleted T cells, or PBMCs. The repertoires were released in a freely available public database meant as a resource for research on the immune response to SARS-CoV-2. Deeply sampled blood TCRbeta repertoires from subjects exposed to, actively infected with, or recovered from COVID-19 were included in the dataset. The samples were drawn from the first 160 participants of the ongoing ImmuneRACE study and from 1,254 subjects provided by 6 global collaborators. A de-identified subject ID, COVID-19 status, age in years and sex were almost always included in the sample metadata.

Worth noting for this clone: Its cognate antigen has yet to be identified. Base qualities are not recorded, but no much larger clone differs from it by a single base.

One collaborating source in Seattle enrolled patients while the patients were actively infected and followed the patients over time throughout the course of disease. Whole blood was collected in K2EDTA tubes by collaborating institutions according to the institutions' own protocols. Collaborator samples were shipped for TCRbeta analysis as frozen whole blood, isolated PBMCs, or DNA extracted from either sample type. TCRbeta CDR3 regions were amplified from genomic DNA by means of the immunoSEQ Assay, a bias-controlled multiplex PCR. The original pipeline was this. Within the assay, amplification of reference gene primers was used to estimate how many nucleated cells each sample contained. To quantify the absolute abundance of each unique TCRbeta CDR3 rearrangement, sequence reads were collapsed and filtered. For each sample, productive Simpson clonality was calculated as the square root of Simpson's diversity index over productive rearrangements. TCRdb holds this immuneACCESS table with in-frame rearrangements only. Some clones are missing; in checked studies, unresolved V genes explain under half, and the rest has no known cause. V and J calls and clone size follow that table, whereas D and trimming were derived from the DNA. In this sample the table shows 150,000 to 200,000 clones, 85% of which occur a single time. In total, the top ten clones hold 15% to 20% of the sample.

Paper-wide results and their limitations: Clinical and demographic metadata were provided uncurated, with the amount varying by source and participant.

The germline V gene encodes CDR1 MGHRA and CDR2 YSYEKL. There are 13 amino acids in the CDR3, from cysteine to phenylalanine inclusive. Solely the CDR3 DNA is kept, with 39 bases framed from the first base. Cut back by 0 bases and 6 bases, the V and J ends lie 5 bases apart. Rearrangement joined TRBV4-1 to TRBJ2-2, with the D gene not clear enough to name. The TCR comes from a person between 65 and 79 years old with COVID-19, enrolled during active disease. The sample comprised peripheral blood. The DNA reads as follows: TGCGCCAGCAGCCAAGATCGTCCCGGGGAGCTGTTTTTT. It translates as CASSQDRPGELFF.